This T cell receptor beta chain emerged from a study of control samples from healthy donors and cancer patients. The protocol was immunoSEQ multiplex PCR, while the TCRdb copy is restricted to in-frame clones and leaves out a portion. The table shows about 170,000 clones, with 91% occurring only once. This TCR was sampled from a woman in her thirties in good health. The sequenced material came from blood.

The CDR3 spells CASSSDRVTEAFF. The CDR3, as DNA: TGTGCCAGCAGTTCCGACAGGGTGACTGAAGCTTTCTTT. V is TRBV28 and J is TRBJ1-1; 7 bases map to TRBD1. The J segment lost 5 bases and the V segment lost 4 bases, leaving 4 bases of the junction unmatched. From germline, CDR1 is MDHEN and CDR2 SYDVKM. The CDR3 totals 13 residues.